Listed here are 27 T cell receptor beta chains from one sample, sequenced in a study of Ad26.COV2.S vaccination and SARS-CoV-2 variants. The treatment here: around 19 received Ad26.COV2.S at low or high dose, single or two shots; about 5 received placebo; per-sample allocation not given. Each sample was drawn 63 days after the first injection (of vaccine or placebo). Using immunoSEQ multiplex PCR, the repertoire was profiled, and TCRdb retains in-frame clones only, with some absent. The table has about 400,000 clones, about 83% seen once; the top ten hold 7.4%. The source was peripheral blood, collected in a trial of Ad26.COV2.S vaccine versus placebo. The source is a person aged 18-60 years who received the Ad26.COV2.S COVID-19 vaccine or a placebo.

The chain recombines TRBV5-4 with TRBJ2-5, with a tentative D call TRBD2 (6 bases). The CDR3 runs to 14 residues. CDR1 and CDR2 from the germline V gene are SGHNT and YYREEE (reference sequence). Deletions cut 0 bases from V and 9 bases from J, with 15 bases between. CDR3 nucleotide sequence: TGTGCCAGCAGCTTGGATAATAGCGGTTCGTCCCAGTACTTC. Translating it yields CASSLDNSGSSQYF.

The genes are TRBV21-1 and TRBJ1-2. TRBV21-1 represents a pseudogene. This CDR3 comprises 13 residues. The CDR3 loop is CASSGRPFYGYTF. The CDR3 DNA follows: TGTGCCAGCAGCGGGAGGCCTTTCTATGGCTACACCTTC.

The V and J genes are TRBV10-3 and TRBJ2-7; D is uncertain. V shed 7 bases and J shed 6 bases, with 10 bases lying between them. Looked up from germline, CDR1 is ENHRY and CDR2 is SYGVKD. This CDR3 has 11 amino acids. The CDR3 coding sequence is TGTGCCATCACCAACGCCGGCGAGCAGTACTTC. Amino acids: CAITNAGEQYF.

This clone has a handful of counts. The chain carries TRBV27 and TRBJ2-7; D ambiguous. CDR1 and CDR2 from the germline V gene are MNHEY and SMNVEV (reference sequence). The CDR3 runs 15 residues. Trimming took off 5 bases at V and 0 bases at J, with 14 bases between the two ends. CDR3 nucleotide sequence: TGTGCCAGCAGTCCTGGGAAGGAGTACTCCTACGAGCAGTACTTC. This encodes CASSPGKEYSYEQYF.

The chain combines TRBV11-2 with TRBJ2-7; D unresolved. V shed 2 bases and J shed 2 bases, with 10 bases lying between them. The CDR3 spans 14 residues. Germline-derived CDR1 and CDR2 are SGHAT and FQNNGV. As DNA, the CDR3 is TGTGCCAGCAGCTTATTGGAAGGACCCTACGAGCAGTACTTC. Its protein is CASSLLEGPYEQYF.

This clone was seen only once. This chain joins TRBV7-9 and TRBJ2-1, with 9 positions matching TRBD2. V dropped 2 bases and J dropped 7; count of bases not matched to a gene: 9. Per the germline V gene, CDR1 is SEHNR and CDR2 is FQNEAQ (reference sequence). The CDR3 is 16 residues long. The CDR3 protein is CASSLTAGGPGNEQFF. The CDR3 DNA is TGTGCCAGCAGCTTAACGGCGGGAGGGCCGGGAAATGAGCAGTTCTTC.

This chain links TRBV5-5 with TRBJ2-5; D is perhaps TRBD1 (6 bases). V lost 4 bases and J lost 5, with 15 bases in between. The CDR3 contains 14 residues. Per germline, CDR1 SGHKS and CDR2 YYEKEE (reference sequence). CDR3 amino acids: CASSISGVVETQYF. For the CDR3, the DNA is TGTGCCAGCAGCATATCAGGGGTGGTGGAGACCCAGTACTTC.

V gene TRBV19 combines with J gene TRBJ1-5; maybe TRBD1 (5 bases). Germline assignment: CDR1 LNHDA and CDR2 SQIVND (reference sequence). The CDR3 is 17 amino acids. Trimming removed 10 bases at V and 0 bases at J, with 22 bases between. Here the CDR3 reads CAIIVGGEVVSNQPQHF. The CDR3, as DNA: TGTGCCATAATTGTGGGGGGGGAGGTCGTTAGCAATCAGCCCCAGCATTTT.

The rearrangement links TRBV11-3 to TRBJ2-7; TRBD1 is a possible D gene (6 bases). The CDR3 is 12 amino acids. CDR1 and CDR2 (germline): SGHNT, YENEEA. V was trimmed by 5 bases and J by 6 bases, leaving 11 bases between them. The CDR3 DNA sequence: TGTGCCAGCAGCCTCTTAGGGGGCGAGCAGTACTTC. Its protein product is CASSLLGGEQYF.

The rearrangement uses TRBV18 and TRBJ2-5; TRBD2 agrees at 9 bases. In germline, CDR1 is KGHSH, CDR2 LQKENI. CDR3 length equals 17 residues. After removal of 9 bases from V and 5 bases from J, the junction contained 19 bases not matched to a gene. The CDR3 spells CARRKNRAGGGLETQYF. The CDR3 nucleotides read TGTGCCAGACGAAAGAATAGAGCGGGGGGAGGGTTGGAGACCCAGTACTTC.

The CDR3 region has the DNA TGTGCCAGCTCACCAGAGGGAACTGGAAACACCATATATTTT. Its translation: CASSPEGTGNTIYF. This chain links TRBV18 with TRBJ1-3, with D unresolved. This CDR3 contains 14 residues. Germline V gene lookup returns CDR1 KGHSH and CDR2 LQKENI. Trimming took 2 bases from V and 2 from J, leaving 7 bases between them.

This clone was seen a single time. The genes are TRBV29-1 and TRBJ1-1, with a tentative D call TRBD1 (5 bases). In germline, CDR1 is SQVTM, CDR2 ANQGSEA. The CDR3 has 14 residues. V was pared by 6 bases and J by 1 base, with 15 bases between. The CDR3 DNA sequence: TGCAGCGTCCACTCACTCACAGGGAACACTGAAGCTTTCTTT. As protein: CSVHSLTGNTEAFF.

The gene calls are TRBV4-2 and TRBJ2-2; D possibly corresponds to TRBD1 (5 bases). Germline values: CDR1 LGHNA, CDR2 YNFKEQ. The length of the CDR3 is 15 residues. Trimming took 6 bases from V and 8 from J, leaving 19 bases between them. CDR3 nucleotide sequence: TGTGCCAGCAGTCCACGGTCAGGACAAGGTGGGGAGCTGTTTTTT. Translation: CASSPRSGQGGELFF.

The gene calls are TRBV27 and TRBJ1-1, with D possibly TRBD1 on 5 matching bases. CDR3 length: 13 amino acids. Germline assignment: CDR1 MNHEY and CDR2 SMNVEV (reference sequence). The ends were cut back, 5 bases at V and 3 bases at J, with 10 bases in the middle. The CDR3 bases are TGTGCCAGCAGTGCCCGCAGGGACACTGAAGCTTTCTTT. Translated: CASSARRDTEAFF.

The rearrangement joins TRBV19 to TRBJ2-6; D tentatively reads TRBD1 or TRBD2 (5 bases each). CDR3 length: 15 amino acids. Germline V CDR1 and CDR2: LNHDA, SQIVND (reference sequence). The germline V and J ends were trimmed by 7 bases and 4 bases, with 14 bases remaining between them. As DNA, the CDR3 is TGTGCCAGTAAGTCCAGAGGGGTAGGGGCCAACGTCCTGACTTTC. Translation: CASKSRGVGANVLTF. The full variable domain, its missing parts supplied by reference TRBV19 and TRBJ2-6, is DGGITQSPKYLFRKEGQNVTLSCEQNLNHDAMYWYRQDPGQGLRLIYYSQIVNDFQKGDIAEGYSVSREKKESFPLTVTSAQKNPTAFYLCASKSRGVGANVLTFGAGSRLTVL.

The chain combines TRBV10-1 with TRBJ2-3; unclear D gene. The germline V and J ends were trimmed by 6 bases and 9 bases, with 13 bases remaining between them. This CDR3 is 12 amino acids long. Germline V gene lookup returns CDR1 WNHNN and CDR2 SYGVQD (reference sequence). The CDR3 DNA reads as TGCGCCAGCAGCTCTTCCTCCCGGACGCAGTATTTT. Translated: CASSSSSRTQYF.

The chain carries TRBV10-1 and TRBJ2-2; 8 bases are shared with TRBD1. Germline trimming cut 9 bases from V and 4 bases from J; bases unmatched to any gene: 4. The CDR3 covers 13 residues. Germline values: CDR1 WNHNN, CDR2 SYGVQD (reference sequence). The CDR3 DNA is TGCGCCAGAGACAGGGGACGCACCGGGGAGCTGTTTTTT. This gives the protein CARDRGRTGELFF.

The chain uses TRBV5-6 and TRBJ1-6; maybe TRBD1 (5 bases). Trimming took off 3 bases at V and 10 bases at J, with 14 bases between the two ends. The CDR3 length is 14 residues. Germline V gives CDR1 SGHDT, CDR2 YYEEEE. The DNA for the CDR3 is TGTGCCAGCAGCTCCACAGGCCCCGGGTCACCCCTCCACTTT. This sequence encodes CASSSTGPGSPLHF.

This clone was picked up a small number of times. This rearrangement joins TRBV2 to TRBJ1-5; TRBD1 matches at 10 bases. This CDR3 spans 13 amino acids. J gave up 7 bases and V 10 bases, and 7 bases lay outside the gene matches. CDR1 SNHLY and CDR2 FYNNEI come from the germline V gene. This CDR3 reads CATLRDRGQPQHF. CDR3 DNA: TGTGCCACACTCCGGGACAGGGGACAGCCCCAGCATTTT.

The chain recombines TRBV6-5 with TRBJ1-3, with 7 bases matching TRBD1. Germline V lookup: CDR1 MNHEY, CDR2 SVGAGI. This CDR3 is built from 15 residues. Germline trimming cut 2 bases from V and 4 bases from J; bases unmatched to any gene: 5. CDR3 protein: CASSYGQGDGNTIYF. CDR3 sequence (DNA): TGTGCCAGCAGTTACGGGCAGGGGGACGGAAACACCATATATTTT.

Of note for this clone: Within the sample, other DNA sequences also encode this same CDR3. CDR3 DNA: TGTGCCAGCAGTGGAGGCAATCAGCCCCAGCATTTT. Protein product: CASSGGNQPQHF. The J gene is TRBJ1-5, the V gene TRBV2; D ambiguous. The germline CDR1 and CDR2 sequences are SNHLY and FYNNEI. The CDR3 consists of 12 residues. Trimming removed 4 bases from V and 2 bases from J, with 3 bases in between.

In its sample, this clone was seen a few times. The chain employs TRBV2 and TRBJ1-2; 7 bases fit TRBD1. CDR3 length: 14 amino acids. Per germline, CDR1 SNHLY and CDR2 FYNNEI. The junction had 6 bases not matched to a gene; V was cut back by 7 bases and J by 1 base. The CDR3 region is CASTGAGGNYGYTF. CDR3 bases: TGTGCCAGCACGGGGGCAGGGGGTAACTATGGCTACACCTTC.

V is TRBV7-8 and J is TRBJ2-7; D gene ambiguous. Looked up from germline, CDR1 is SGHVS and CDR2 is FQNEAQ. The CDR3 loop spans 14 amino acids. The V and J ends lost 3 bases and 3 bases respectively, with 12 bases between them. CDR3 sequence: CASSLAEARYEQYF. CDR3 DNA: TGTGCCAGCAGCTTGGCAGAGGCCCGCTACGAGCAGTACTTC.

The J gene is TRBJ1-3, the V gene TRBV3-1 (or the pseudogene TRBV3-2); TRBD1 agrees at 7 bases. Germline CDR1 and CDR2: LGHDT and YNNKEL (reference sequence). CDR3 size: 12 residues. After removal of 5 bases from V and 7 bases from J, the junction contained 2 bases not matched to a gene. The CDR3 DNA is TGTGCCAGCAGCGCACAGGGGAACACCATATATTTT. As protein: CASSAQGNTIYF.

V gene TRBV6-2 or TRBV6-3 combines with J gene TRBJ1-2, with 7 nucleotides matching TRBD1. This CDR3 spans 16 amino acids. V trimming: 2 bases; J trimming: 4 bases; junction bases outside the gene matches: 10. Germline loops: CDR1 MNHEY, CDR2 SVGEGT. The CDR3 loop is CASSYAQANRGYGYTF. CDR3 coding DNA: TGTGCCAGCAGTTACGCTCAAGCCAACAGGGGCTATGGCTACACCTTC.

The J gene is TRBJ2-7, the V gene TRBV29-1; 9 bases align to TRBD2. The V gene's germline CDR1 is SQVTM and CDR2 ANQGSEA. V shed 6 bases, J shed 4 bases, and the junction held 7 bases outside the gene matches. CDR3 length equals 13 residues. The CDR3 sequence is CSVAGLAKYEQYF. DNA of the CDR3: TGCAGCGTGGCAGGACTAGCGAAGTACGAGCAGTACTTC.

This chain connects TRBV6-5 to TRBJ1-3, with a weak D call TRBD1 (6 bases). The V gene lost 6 bases and the J gene lost 0 bases, with 12 bases spanning the gap. The germline CDR1 and CDR2 sequences are MNHEY and SVGAGI. The CDR3 is made up of 15 amino acids. CDR3 amino acids: CASSSGQFSGNTIYF. The CDR3 nucleotides read TGTGCCAGCAGCTCTGGACAGTTCTCTGGAAACACCATATATTTT.